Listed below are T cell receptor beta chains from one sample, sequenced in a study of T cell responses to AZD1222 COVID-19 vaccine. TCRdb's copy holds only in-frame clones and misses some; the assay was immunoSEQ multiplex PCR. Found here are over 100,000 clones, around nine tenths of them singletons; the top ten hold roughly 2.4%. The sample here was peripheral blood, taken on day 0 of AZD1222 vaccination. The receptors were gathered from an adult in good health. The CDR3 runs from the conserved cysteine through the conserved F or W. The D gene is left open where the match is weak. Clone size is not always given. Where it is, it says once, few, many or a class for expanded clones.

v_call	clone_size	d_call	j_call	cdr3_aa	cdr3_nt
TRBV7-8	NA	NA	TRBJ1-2	CASMLTAERNYGYTF	TGTGCCAGCATGCTAACAGCCGAACGCAACTATGGCTACACCTTC
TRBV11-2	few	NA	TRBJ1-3	CASSLRGVESGNTIYF	TGTGCCAGCAGCCTCCGGGGGGTCGAGTCTGGAAACACCATATATTTT
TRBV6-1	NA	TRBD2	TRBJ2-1	CASSERLAGYNEQFF	TGTGCCAGCAGTGAAAGACTAGCGGGCTACAATGAGCAGTTCTTC
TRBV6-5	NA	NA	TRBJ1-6	CASGPRSSGSPLHF	TGTGCCAGCGGTCCCCGGTCCAGCGGCTCACCCCTCCACTTT
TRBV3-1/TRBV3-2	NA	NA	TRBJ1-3	CASSSWGSSGNTIYF	TGTGCCAGCAGCTCCTGGGGTTCTTCTGGAAACACCATATATTTT
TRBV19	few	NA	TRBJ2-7	CASSIGHSYEQYF	TGTGCCAGTAGTATAGGCCACTCCTACGAGCAGTACTTC
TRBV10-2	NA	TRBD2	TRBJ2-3	CASSGTSGPTQYF	TGCGCCAGCAGTGGGACTAGTGGGCCTACGCAGTATTTT
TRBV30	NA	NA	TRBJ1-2	CAWSSWGGLANYGYTF	TGTGCCTGGAGTAGCTGGGGGGGCCTAGCTAACTATGGCTACACCTTC
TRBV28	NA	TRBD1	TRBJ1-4	CASSAPGTEGEKLFF	TGTGCCAGCAGTGCCCCCGGGACAGAGGGTGAAAAACTGTTTTTT
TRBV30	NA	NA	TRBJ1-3	CAWSRGSSGNTIYF	TGTGCCTGGAGCAGGGGATCATCTGGAAACACCATATATTTT
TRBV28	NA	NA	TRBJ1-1	CASSPVLPNTEAFF	TGTGCCAGCAGCCCCGTCCTTCCTAACACTGAAGCTTTCTTT
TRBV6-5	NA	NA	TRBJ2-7	CASRSRVSITYEQYF	TGTGCCAGCCGCTCACGCGTTTCGATTACCTACGAGCAGTACTTC
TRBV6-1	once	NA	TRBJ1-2	CASSEASGQVSGYTF	TGTGCCAGCAGTGAAGCCTCGGGTCAGGTGAGCGGCTACACCTTC
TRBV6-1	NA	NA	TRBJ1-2	CASSEVGYQNYGYTF	TGTGCCAGCAGTGAAGTGGGATATCAAAACTATGGCTACACCTTC
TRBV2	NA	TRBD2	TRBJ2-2	CASTSGRGATGELFF	TGTGCCAGCACTAGCGGGAGAGGGGCCACCGGGGAGCTGTTTTTT
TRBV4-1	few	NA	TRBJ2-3	CASSQDPGITQYF	TGCGCCAGCAGCCAAGATCCGGGGATTACGCAGTATTTT
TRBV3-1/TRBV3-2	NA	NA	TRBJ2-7	CASSQRLAGEQYF	TGTGCCAGCAGCCAACGCCTGGCGGGCGAGCAGTACTTC
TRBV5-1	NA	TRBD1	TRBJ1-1	CASRTGGLRNTEAFF	TGCGCCAGCAGGACAGGGGGCCTAAGGAACACTGAAGCTTTCTTT
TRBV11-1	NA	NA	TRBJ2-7	CASSLTDRAYEQYF	TGTGCCAGCAGCTTAACGGACAGAGCCTACGAGCAGTACTTC
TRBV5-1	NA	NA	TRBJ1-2	CASSLAGQQNYGYTF	TGCGCCAGCAGCTTGGCCGGACAGCAGAACTATGGCTACACCTTC
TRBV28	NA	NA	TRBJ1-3	CASKAGVSSGNTIYF	TGTGCCAGCAAGGCGGGCGTATCCTCTGGAAACACCATATATTTT
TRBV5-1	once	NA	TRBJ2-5	CASSLRQLETQYF	TGCGCCAGCAGCTTGCGGCAATTGGAGACCCAGTACTTC
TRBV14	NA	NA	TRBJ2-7	CASSLGYEQYF	TGTGCCAGCAGCCTCGGGTACGAGCAGTACTTC
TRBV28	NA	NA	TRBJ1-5	CASSLAGVNQPQHF	TGTGCCAGCAGTTTGGCCGGGGTTAATCAGCCCCAGCATTTT
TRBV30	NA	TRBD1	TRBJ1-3	CAWSGTGAGNTIYF	TGTGCCTGGAGCGGGACAGGGGCTGGAAACACCATATATTTT
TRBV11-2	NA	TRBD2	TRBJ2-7	CASSTSGRIGGEQYF	TGTGCCAGCAGCACTAGCGGGAGAATAGGAGGTGAGCAGTACTTC
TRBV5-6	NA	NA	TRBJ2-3	CASSPAWAPVDTQYF	TGTGCCAGCAGCCCAGCATGGGCGCCCGTAGATACGCAGTATTTT
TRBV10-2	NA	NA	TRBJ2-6	CASSARGSGANVLTF	TGCGCCAGCAGTGCGAGGGGGTCTGGGGCCAACGTCCTGACTTTC
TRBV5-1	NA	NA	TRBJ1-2	CASSLDTYGYTF	TGCGCCAGCAGCCTTGACACCTATGGCTACACCTTC
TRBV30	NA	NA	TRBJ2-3	CAWTQGAGPADTQYF	TGTGCCTGGACCCAAGGGGCAGGGCCGGCAGATACGCAGTATTTT
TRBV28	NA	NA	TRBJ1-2	CASSPSERRLWGYTF	TGTGCCAGCAGTCCGTCTGAAAGGAGGCTCTGGGGCTACACCTTC
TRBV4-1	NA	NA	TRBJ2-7	CASSRTVSYEQYF	TGCGCCAGCAGCAGGACAGTCTCCTACGAGCAGTACTTC
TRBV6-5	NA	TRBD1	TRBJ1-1	CASISTGGGDTEAFF	TGTGCCAGCATCTCGACAGGGGGGGGCGACACTGAAGCTTTCTTT
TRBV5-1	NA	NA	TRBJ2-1	CASSLAGLLTYNEQFF	TGCGCCAGCAGCTTGGCCGGGCTACTGACCTACAATGAGCAGTTCTTC
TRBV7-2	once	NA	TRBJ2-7	CASSFRSPYEQYF	TGTGCCAGCAGCTTTCGGAGTCCCTACGAGCAGTACTTC
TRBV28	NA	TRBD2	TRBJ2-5	CATGGQGLAEETQYF	TGTGCCACTGGGGGCCAAGGACTAGCGGAAGAGACCCAGTACTTC
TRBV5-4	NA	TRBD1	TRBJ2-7	CASSTRTGDNEQYF	TGTGCCAGCAGCACAAGGACAGGGGATAACGAGCAGTACTTC